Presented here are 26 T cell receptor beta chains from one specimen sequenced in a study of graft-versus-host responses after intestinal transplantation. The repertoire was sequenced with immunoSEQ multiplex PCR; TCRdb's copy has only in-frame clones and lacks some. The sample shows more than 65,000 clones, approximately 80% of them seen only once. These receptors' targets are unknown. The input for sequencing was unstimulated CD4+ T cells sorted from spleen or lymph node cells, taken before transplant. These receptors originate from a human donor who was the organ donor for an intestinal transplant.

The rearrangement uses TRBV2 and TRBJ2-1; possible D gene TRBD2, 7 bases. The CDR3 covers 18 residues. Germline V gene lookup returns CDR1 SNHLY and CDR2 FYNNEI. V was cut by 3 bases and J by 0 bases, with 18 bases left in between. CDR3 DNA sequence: TGTGCCAGCAGTGATCTACCGGGGAGGGGGAGCTCCTACAATGAGCAGTTCTTC. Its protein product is CASSDLPGRGSSYNEQFF.

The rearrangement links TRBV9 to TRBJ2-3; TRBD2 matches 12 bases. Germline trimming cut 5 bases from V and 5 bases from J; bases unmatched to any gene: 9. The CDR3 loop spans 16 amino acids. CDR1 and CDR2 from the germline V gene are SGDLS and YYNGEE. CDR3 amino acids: CASSSLAGGLGDTQYF. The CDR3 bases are TGTGCCAGCAGTTCTCTAGCGGGGGGGTTGGGAGATACGCAGTATTTT.

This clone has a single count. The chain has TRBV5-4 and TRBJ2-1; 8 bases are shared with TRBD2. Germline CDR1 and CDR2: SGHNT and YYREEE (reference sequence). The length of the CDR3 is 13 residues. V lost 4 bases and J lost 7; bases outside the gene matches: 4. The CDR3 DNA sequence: TGTGCCAGCAGCCCCGGGACTAGTAATGAGCAGTTCTTC. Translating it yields CASSPGTSNEQFF. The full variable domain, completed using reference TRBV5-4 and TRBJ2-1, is ETGVTQSPTHLIKTRGQQVTLRCSSQSGHNTVSWYQQALGQGPQFIFQYYREEENGRGNFPPRFSGLQFPNYSSELNVNALELDDSALYLCASSPGTSNEQFFGPGTRLTVL.

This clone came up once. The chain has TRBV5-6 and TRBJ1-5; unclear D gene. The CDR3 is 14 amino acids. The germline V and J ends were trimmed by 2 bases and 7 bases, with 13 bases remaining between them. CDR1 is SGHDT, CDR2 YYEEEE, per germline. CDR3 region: CASSLRQTKQPQHF. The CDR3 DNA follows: TGTGCCAGCAGCTTACGCCAAACTAAACAGCCCCAGCATTTT.

This CDR3 is CASSYIGDSIYGYTF. As DNA, the CDR3 is TGTGCCAGCAGCTACATCGGGGACAGCATCTATGGCTACACCTTC. This chain uses TRBV7-2 with TRBJ1-2, with 7 bases fitting TRBD1. This CDR3 has 15 residues. The V segment lost 4 bases and the J segment 4 bases; nucleotides outside the gene matches: 9. CDR1 and CDR2 (germline): SGHTA, FQGNSA.

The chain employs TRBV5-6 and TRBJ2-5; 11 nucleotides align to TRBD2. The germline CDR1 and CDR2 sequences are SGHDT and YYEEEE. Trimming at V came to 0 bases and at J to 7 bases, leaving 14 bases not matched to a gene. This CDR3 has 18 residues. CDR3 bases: TGTGCCAGCAGCTTGGGACTAGCGGGGTCCCGAGTAGTCGGGACCCAGTACTTC. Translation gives CASSLGLAGSRVVGTQYF.

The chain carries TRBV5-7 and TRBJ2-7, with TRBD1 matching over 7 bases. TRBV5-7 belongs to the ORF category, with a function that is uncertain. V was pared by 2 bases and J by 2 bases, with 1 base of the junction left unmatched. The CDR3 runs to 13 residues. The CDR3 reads CASSFRGTYEQYV. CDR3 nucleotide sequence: TGTGCCAGCAGCTTCAGGGGGACCTACGAGCAGTACGTC.

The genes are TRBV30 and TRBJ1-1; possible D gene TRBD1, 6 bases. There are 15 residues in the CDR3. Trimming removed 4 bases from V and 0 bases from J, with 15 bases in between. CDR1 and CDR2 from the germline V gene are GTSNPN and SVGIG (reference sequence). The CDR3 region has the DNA TGTGCCTGGAAGGACAGAAACCAAATGAACACTGAAGCTTTCTTT. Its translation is CAWKDRNQMNTEAFF.

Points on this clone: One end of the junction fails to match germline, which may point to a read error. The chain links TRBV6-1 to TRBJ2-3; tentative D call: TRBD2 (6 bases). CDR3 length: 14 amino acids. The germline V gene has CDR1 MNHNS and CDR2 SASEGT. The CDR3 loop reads CVSSEGRGTDTQYF. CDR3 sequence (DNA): TGTGTCAGCAGTGAAGGGCGGGGTACAGATACGCAGTATTTT.

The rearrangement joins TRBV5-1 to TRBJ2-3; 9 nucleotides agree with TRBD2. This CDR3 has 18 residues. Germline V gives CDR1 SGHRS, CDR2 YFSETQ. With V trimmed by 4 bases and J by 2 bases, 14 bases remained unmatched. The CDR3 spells CASSRRRGGADFTDTQYF. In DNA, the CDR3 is TGCGCCAGCAGCCGTCGACGCGGGGGGGCGGACTTCACAGATACGCAGTATTTT.

This CDR3 is CAWDRSTDTQYF. CDR3 coding DNA: TGTGCTTGGGACAGGAGCACAGATACGCAGTATTTT. The chain combines TRBV30 with TRBJ2-3, with 8 bases fitting TRBD1. Germline CDR1 is GTSNPN and CDR2 is SVGIG (reference sequence). The CDR3 is 12 residues long.

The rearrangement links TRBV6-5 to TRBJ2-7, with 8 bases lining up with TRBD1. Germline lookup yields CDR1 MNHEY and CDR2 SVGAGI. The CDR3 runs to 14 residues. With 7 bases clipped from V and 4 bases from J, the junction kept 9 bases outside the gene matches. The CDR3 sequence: CASTTSGQGYEQYV. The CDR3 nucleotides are TGTGCCAGCACCACCTCCGGACAGGGTTACGAGCAGTACGTC.

CDR3 residues: CASSFLTGNSGNTIYF. For the CDR3, the DNA is TGTGCCAGCAGTTTCCTGACAGGGAACTCTGGAAACACCATATATTTT. This chain joins TRBV28 and TRBJ1-3; 7 bases match TRBD1. The junction had 5 bases not matched to a gene; V was cut back by 3 bases and J by 0 bases. CDR1 and CDR2 (germline): MDHEN, SYDVKM. The CDR3 is made up of 16 amino acids. The whole variable domain, filled in from reference TRBV28 and TRBJ1-3, reads DVKVTQSSRYLVKRTGEKVFLECVQDMDHENMFWYRQDPGLGLRLIYFSYDVKMKEKGDIPEGYSVSREKKERFSLILESASTNQTSMYLCASSFLTGNSGNTIYFGEGSWLTVV.

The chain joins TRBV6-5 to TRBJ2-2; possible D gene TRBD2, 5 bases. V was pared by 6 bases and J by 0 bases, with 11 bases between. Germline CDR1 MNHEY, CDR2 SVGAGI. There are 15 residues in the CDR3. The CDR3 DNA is TGTGCCAGCAGCCAGATAGCGACGAACACCGGGGAGCTGTTTTTT. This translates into CASSQIATNTGELFF.

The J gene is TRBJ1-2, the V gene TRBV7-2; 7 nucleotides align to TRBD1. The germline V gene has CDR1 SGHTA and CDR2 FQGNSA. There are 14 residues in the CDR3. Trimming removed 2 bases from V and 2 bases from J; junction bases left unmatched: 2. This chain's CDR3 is CASSLKGQNYGYTF. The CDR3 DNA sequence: TGTGCCAGCAGCTTAAAGGGACAGAACTATGGCTACACCTTC.

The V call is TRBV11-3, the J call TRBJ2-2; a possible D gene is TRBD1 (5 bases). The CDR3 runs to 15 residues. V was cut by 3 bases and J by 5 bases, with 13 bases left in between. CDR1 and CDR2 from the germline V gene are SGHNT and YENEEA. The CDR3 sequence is CASSLGRVKTGELFF. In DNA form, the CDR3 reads TGTGCCAGCAGCTTGGGCAGGGTGAAGACCGGGGAGCTGTTTTTT. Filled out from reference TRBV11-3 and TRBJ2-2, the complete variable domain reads EAGVVQSPRYKIIEKKQPVAFWCNPISGHNTLYWYLQNLGQGPELLIRYENEEAVDDSQLPKDRFSAERLKGVDSTLKIQPAELGDSAVYLCASSLGRVKTGELFFGEGSRLTVL.

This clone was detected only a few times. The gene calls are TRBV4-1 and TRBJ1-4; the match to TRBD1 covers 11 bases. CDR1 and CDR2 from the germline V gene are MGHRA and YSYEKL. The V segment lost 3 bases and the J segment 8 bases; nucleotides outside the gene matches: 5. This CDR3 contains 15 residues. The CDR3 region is CASSQGQGGGEKLFF. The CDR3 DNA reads TGCGCCAGCAGCCAGGGACAGGGGGGTGGGGAAAAACTGTTTTTT.

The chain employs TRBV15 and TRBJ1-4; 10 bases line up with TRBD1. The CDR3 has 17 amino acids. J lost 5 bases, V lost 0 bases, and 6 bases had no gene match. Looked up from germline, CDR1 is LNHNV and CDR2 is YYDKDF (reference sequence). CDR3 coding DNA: TGTGCCACCAGCAGAGACGGGACAGGGGTGGAAAATGAAAAACTGTTTTTT. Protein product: CATSRDGTGVENEKLFF.

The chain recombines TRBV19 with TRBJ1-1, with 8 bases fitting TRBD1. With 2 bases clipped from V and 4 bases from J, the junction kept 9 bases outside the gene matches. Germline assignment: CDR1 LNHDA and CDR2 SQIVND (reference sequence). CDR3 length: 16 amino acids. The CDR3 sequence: CASSILSQGAITEAFF. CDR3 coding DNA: TGTGCCAGTAGTATACTCTCCCAGGGGGCGATCACTGAAGCTTTCTTT. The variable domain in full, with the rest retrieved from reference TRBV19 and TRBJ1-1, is DGGITQSPKYLFRKEGQNVTLSCEQNLNHDAMYWYRQDPGQGLRLIYYSQIVNDFQKGDIAEGYSVSREKKESFPLTVTSAQKNPTAFYLCASSILSQGAITEAFFGQGTRLTVV.

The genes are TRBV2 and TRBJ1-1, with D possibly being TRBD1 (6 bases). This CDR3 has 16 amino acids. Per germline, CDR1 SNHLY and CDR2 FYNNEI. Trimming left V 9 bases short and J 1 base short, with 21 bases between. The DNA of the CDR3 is TGTGCCAGTTGGGCAGATAGACAGGCGCCGAACACTGAAGCTTTCTTT. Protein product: CASWADRQAPNTEAFF.

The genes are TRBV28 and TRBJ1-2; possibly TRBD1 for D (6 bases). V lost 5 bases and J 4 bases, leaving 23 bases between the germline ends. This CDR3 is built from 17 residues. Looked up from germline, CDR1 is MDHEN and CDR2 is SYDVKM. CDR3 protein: CASSPYPTGSLPYGYTF. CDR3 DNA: TGTGCCAGCAGTCCCTACCCGACAGGCAGCCTACCCTATGGCTACACCTTC.

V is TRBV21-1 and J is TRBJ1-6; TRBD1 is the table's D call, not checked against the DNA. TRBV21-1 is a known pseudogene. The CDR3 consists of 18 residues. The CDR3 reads CASNETGGPTSGNSPLHF. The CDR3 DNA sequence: TGTGCCAGCAACGAGACAGGGGGTCCTACCTCCGGCAATTCACCCCTCCACTTT.

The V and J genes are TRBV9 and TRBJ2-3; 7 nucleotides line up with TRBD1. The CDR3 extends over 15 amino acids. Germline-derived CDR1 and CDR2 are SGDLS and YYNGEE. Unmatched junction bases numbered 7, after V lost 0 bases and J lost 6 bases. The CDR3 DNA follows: TGTGCCAGCAGCGTAGCAGAGTGGGGACAGGATACGCAGTATTTT. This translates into CASSVAEWGQDTQYF.

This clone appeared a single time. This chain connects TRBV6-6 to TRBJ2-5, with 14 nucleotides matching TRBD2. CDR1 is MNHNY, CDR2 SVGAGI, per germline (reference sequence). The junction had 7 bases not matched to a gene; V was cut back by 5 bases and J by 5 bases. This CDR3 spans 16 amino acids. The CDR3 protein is CASSKGRLAGGETQYF. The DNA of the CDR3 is TGTGCCAGCAGTAAGGGGAGACTAGCGGGGGGGGAGACCCAGTACTTC.

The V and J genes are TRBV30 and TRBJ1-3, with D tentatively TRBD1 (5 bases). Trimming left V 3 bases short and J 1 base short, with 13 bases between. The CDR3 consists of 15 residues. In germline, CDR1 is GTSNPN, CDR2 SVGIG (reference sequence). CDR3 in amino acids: CAWSRDLGSGNTIYF. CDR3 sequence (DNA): TGTGCCTGGAGCAGGGATTTAGGGTCTGGAAACACCATATATTTT. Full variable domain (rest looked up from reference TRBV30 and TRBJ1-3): SQTIHQWPATLVQPVGSPLSLECTVEGTSNPNLYWYRQAAGRGLQLLFYSVGIGQISSEVPQNLSASRPQDRQFILSSKKLLLSDSGFYLCAWSRDLGSGNTIYFGEGSWLTVV.

CDR3 sequence: CASSPIVLELFF. CDR3 coding DNA: TGTGCCAGCTCACCTATTGTCTTAGAGCTGTTTTTT. The chain joins TRBV18 to TRBJ2-2; no definite D call. Trimming left V 3 bases short and J 11 bases short, with 10 bases between. Looked up from germline, CDR1 is KGHSH and CDR2 is LQKENI. This CDR3 spans 12 amino acids. The whole variable domain, remainder taken from reference TRBV18 and TRBJ2-2, is NAGVMQNPRHLVRRRGQEARLRCSPMKGHSHVYWYRQLPEEGLKFMVYLQKENIIDESGMPKERFSAEFPKEGPSILRIQQVVRGDSAAYFCASSPIVLELFFGEGSRLTVL.